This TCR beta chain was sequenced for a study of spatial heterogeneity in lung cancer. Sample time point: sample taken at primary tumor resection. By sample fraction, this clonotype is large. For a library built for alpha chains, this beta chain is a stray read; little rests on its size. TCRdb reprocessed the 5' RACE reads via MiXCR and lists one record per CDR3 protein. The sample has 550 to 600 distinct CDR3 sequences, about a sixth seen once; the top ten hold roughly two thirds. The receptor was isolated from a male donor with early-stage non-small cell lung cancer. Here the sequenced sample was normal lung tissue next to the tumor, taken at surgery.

The CDR3 DNA follows: TGTGCCAGCAGTTTGGGACAGGGGGCGAGCGAAGAGACCCAGTACTTC. Its protein product is CASSLGQGASEETQYF. The chain links TRBV28 to TRBJ2-5; 12 bases agree with TRBD1. The CDR3 is made up of 16 amino acids. The germline CDR1 and CDR2 sequences are MDHEN and SYDVKM. The junction had 5 bases not matched to a gene; V was cut back by 3 bases and J by 3 bases.